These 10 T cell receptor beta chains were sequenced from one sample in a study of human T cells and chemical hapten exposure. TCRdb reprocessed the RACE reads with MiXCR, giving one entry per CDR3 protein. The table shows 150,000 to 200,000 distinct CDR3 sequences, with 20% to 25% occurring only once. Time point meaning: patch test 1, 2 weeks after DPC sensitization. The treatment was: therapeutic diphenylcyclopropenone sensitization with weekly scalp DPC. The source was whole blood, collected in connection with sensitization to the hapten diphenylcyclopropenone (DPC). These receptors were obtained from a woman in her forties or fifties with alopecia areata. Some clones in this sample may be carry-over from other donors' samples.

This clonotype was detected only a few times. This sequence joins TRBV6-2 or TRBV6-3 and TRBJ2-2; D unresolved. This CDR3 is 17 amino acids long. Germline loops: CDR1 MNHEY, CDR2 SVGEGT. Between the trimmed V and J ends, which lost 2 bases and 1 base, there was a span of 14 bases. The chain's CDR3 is CASSYRASGENTGELFF. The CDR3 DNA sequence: TGTGCCAGCAGTTACCGAGCCTCTGGAGAGAACACCGGGGAGCTGTTTTTT.

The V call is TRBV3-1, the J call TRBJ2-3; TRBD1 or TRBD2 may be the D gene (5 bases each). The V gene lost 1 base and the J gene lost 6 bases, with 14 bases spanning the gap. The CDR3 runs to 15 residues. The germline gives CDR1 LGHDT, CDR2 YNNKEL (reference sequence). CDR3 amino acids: CASSQAGTGRDTQYF. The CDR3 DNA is TGTGCCAGCAGCCAAGCTGGGACCGGCAGGGATACGCAGTATTTT.

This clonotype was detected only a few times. Here the CDR3 DNA reads TGTGCCAGCAGCTTAGTGTCTAGCGGGACCGGTGAGCAGTTCTTC. This gives the protein CASSLVSSGTGEQFF. The chain links TRBV11-3 to TRBJ2-1, with 9 bases lining up with TRBD2. Germline trimming cut 1 base from V and 9 bases from J; bases unmatched to any gene: 7. Germline-derived CDR1 and CDR2 are SGHNT and YENEEA. The CDR3 runs to 15 residues.

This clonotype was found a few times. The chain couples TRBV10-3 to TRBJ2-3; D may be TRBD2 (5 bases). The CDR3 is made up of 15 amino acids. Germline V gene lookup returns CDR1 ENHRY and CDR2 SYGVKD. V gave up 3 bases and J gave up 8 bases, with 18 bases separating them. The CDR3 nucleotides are TGTGCCATCAGTGACCGGGCAGAGGGCGTTGTTACGCAGTATTTT. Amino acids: CAISDRAEGVVTQYF.

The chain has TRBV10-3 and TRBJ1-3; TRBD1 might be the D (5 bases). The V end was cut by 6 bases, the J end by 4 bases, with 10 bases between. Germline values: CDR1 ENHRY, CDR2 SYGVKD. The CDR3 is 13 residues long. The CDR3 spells CAIRDGGGNTIYF. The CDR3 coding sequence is TGTGCCATCAGGGATGGGGGAGGAAACACCATATATTTT.

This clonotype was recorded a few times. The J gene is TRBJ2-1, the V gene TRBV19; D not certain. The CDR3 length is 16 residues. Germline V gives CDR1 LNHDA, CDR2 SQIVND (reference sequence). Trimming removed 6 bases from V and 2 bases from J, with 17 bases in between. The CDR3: CASSPTVDRTYNEQFF. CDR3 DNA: TGTGCCAGTAGCCCCACGGTAGACCGGACCTACAATGAGCAGTTCTTC. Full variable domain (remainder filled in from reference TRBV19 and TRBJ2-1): DGGITQSPKYLFRKEGQNVTLSCEQNLNHDAMYWYRQDPGQGLRLIYYSQIVNDFQKGDIAEGYSVSREKKESFPLTVTSAQKNPTAFYLCASSPTVDRTYNEQFFGPGTRLTVL.

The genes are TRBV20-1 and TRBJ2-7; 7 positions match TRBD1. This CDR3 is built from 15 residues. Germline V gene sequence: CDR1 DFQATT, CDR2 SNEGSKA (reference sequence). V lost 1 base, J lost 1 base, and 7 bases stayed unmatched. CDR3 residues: CSARGQGAWSYEQYF. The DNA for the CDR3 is TGCAGTGCTAGAGGACAGGGTGCCTGGTCCTACGAGCAGTACTTC.

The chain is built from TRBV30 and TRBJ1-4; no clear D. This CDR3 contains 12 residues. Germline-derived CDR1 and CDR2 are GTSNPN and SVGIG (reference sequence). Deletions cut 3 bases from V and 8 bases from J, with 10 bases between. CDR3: CAWSVTGEKLFF. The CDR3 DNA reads TGTGCCTGGAGCGTCACCGGAGAAAAACTGTTTTTT.

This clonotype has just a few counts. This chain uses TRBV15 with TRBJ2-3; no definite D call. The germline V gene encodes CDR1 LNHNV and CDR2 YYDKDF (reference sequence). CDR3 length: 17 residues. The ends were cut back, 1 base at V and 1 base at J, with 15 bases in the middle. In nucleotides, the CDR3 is TGTGCCACCAGCAGAGTTTGGCTAGTGACTGGCACAGATACGCAGTATTTT. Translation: CATSRVWLVTGTDTQYF.

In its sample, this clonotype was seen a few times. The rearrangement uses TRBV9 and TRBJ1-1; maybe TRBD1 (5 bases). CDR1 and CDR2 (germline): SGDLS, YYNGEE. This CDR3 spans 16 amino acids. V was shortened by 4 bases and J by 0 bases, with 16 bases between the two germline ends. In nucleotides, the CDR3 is TGTGCCAGCAGCCCTTCGGGGGTTGGGATGAACACTGAAGCTTTCTTT. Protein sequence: CASSPSGVGMNTEAFF.